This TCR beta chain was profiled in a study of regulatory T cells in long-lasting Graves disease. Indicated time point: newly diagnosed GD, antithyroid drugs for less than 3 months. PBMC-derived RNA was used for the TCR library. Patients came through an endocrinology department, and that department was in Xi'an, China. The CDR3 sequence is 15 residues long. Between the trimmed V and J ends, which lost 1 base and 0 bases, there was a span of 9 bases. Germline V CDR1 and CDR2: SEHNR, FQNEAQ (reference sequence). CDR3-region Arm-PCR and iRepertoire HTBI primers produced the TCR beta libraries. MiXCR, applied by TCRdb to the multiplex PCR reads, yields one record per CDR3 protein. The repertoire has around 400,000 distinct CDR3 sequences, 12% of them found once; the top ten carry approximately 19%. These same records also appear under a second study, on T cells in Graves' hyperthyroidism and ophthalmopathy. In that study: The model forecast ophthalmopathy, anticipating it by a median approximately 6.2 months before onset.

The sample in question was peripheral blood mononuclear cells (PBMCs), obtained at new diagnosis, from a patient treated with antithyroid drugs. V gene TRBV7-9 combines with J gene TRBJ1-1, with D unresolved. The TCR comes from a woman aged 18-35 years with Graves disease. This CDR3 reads CASSLVRNMNTEAFF. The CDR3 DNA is TGTGCCAGCAGCTTAGTCAGGAACATGAACACTGAAGCTTTCTTT.